This passage covers 2 T cell receptor beta chains from one sample sequenced in a study of PD-1 blockade in classical Hodgkin lymphoma. Time point in this sample: cycle 4 day 1 (C4D1), after less than 7 weeks of nivolumab. Every single patient, without exception, relapsed after autologous stem cell transplantation, and brentuximab vedotin exposure varied. Repertoires were generated with immunoSEQ multiplex PCR, while TCRdb's copy carries only in-frame clones and drops some. Of 45,000 to 60,000 clones in the sample, 80% were seen once. Sequencing was performed on peripheral blood mononuclear cells (PBMCs), taken before the fourth cycle of nivolumab. The receptors originated from a human donor with classical Hodgkin lymphoma.

This chain uses TRBV7-9 with TRBJ1-2; no clear D gene. Trimming removed 7 bases at V and 4 bases at J, with 13 bases between. CDR1 and CDR2 from the germline V gene are SEHNR and FQNEAQ (reference sequence). This CDR3 contains 13 residues. CDR3 DNA: TGTGCCAGCATTGGCACCCGTCCCTATGGCTACACCTTC. Translated, it gives CASIGTRPYGYTF.

The chain uses TRBV5-1 and TRBJ1-6; the match to TRBD1 covers 7 bases. Germline V gene lookup returns CDR1 SGHRS and CDR2 YFSETQ. The CDR3 totals 15 residues. V lost 4 bases and J lost 5; bases outside the gene matches: 6. This chain's CDR3 is CASSGGTADNSPLHF. DNA for the CDR3: TGCGCCAGCAGCGGCGGGACAGCCGATAATTCACCCCTCCACTTT.